The rows below give T cell receptor beta chains drawn from one sample of a study of tumor-infiltrating lymphocytes in primary liver carcinoma. TCRdb fed the multiplex PCR reads into MiXCR, producing one record per CDR3 protein. The table lists roughly 49,000 distinct CDR3 sequences, approximately 80% of them singletons. Source material: liver tumor tissue from sampling region 5. These receptors were taken from a man in his forties with primary liver carcinoma and hepatitis B virus infection. The CDR3 runs from the conserved cysteine through the conserved F or W. D genes are given only for firm matches. Clone size is shown for a subset of rows, as once, few, many or a class of expanded clone.

CDR3aa | CDR3nt | v_gene | d_gene | abundance | j_gene
CASTLGGVGTQYF | TGTGCGAGCACTCTCGGGGGGGTAGGGACCCAGTACTTC | TRBV7-8 | TRBD2 | - | TRBJ2-5
CSASAGWGMNTEAFF | TGCAGCGCCAGTGCTGGGTGGGGGATGAACACTGAAGCTTTCTTT | TRBV29-1 | - | - | TRBJ1-1
CSVETLAGPATSEQFF | TGCAGCGTTGAAACTTTAGCGGGGCCGGCTACGTCTGAGCAGTTCTTC | TRBV29-1 | TRBD2 | many | TRBJ2-1
CASSSLTGISGERFF | TGTGCCAGCAGTTCCCTGACAGGGATTTCCGGGGAGCGGTTTTTT | TRBV6-6 | TRBD1 | - | TRBJ2-2
CASSYGLVTEHYF | TGTGCCAGCAGTTACGGACTAGTAACAGAGCACTACTTC | TRBV6-2/TRBV6-3 | TRBD2 | - | TRBJ2-7
CVNTGQGDTDTQYF | TGTGTCAACACGGGACAGGGCGACACAGATACGCAGTATTTT | TRBV6-1 | TRBD1 | - | TRBJ2-3
CASSPHQNFGYTF | TGTGCCAGCAGTCCACACCAGAACTTCGGCTACACCTTC | TRBV28 | - | - | TRBJ1-2
CASSLPRESTVTQYF | TGTGCCAGTAGTTTGCCGAGGGAGAGCACAGTCACGCAGTATTTT | TRBV11-1 | - | once | TRBJ2-3
CASSSGPMNYGYTF | TGTGCCAGCAGCTCCGGACCAATGAACTATGGCTACACCTTC | TRBV6-2/TRBV6-3 | - | medium-sized | TRBJ1-2
CASSATARWVNNEQFF | TGTGCCAGCAGTGCCACAGCGCGATGGGTAAACAATGAGCAGTTCTTC | TRBV14 | - | - | TRBJ2-1
CAISVTTLTDTQYF | TGTGCCATCAGTGTAACGACCCTCACAGATACGCAGTATTTT | TRBV10-3 | - | - | TRBJ2-3
CAGSLGGDRTDTQSF | TGCGCCGGCAGCTTGGGGGGGGACAGAACAGATACGCAGAGTTTT | TRBV5-1 | - | - | TRBJ2-3
CSILGRFGGPPSYEQYF | TGCAGCATCCTAGGGCGCTTCGGCGGACCCCCCTCATACGAGCAGTACTTC | TRBV29-1 | - | - | TRBJ2-7
CASSQVASEAFF | TGCGCCAGCAGCCAAGTCGCGAGTGAAGCTTTCTTT | TRBV4-1 | - | - | TRBJ1-1
CASSLTRAEQFF | TGCGCCAGCAGCTTGACCAGGGCCGAGCAGTTCTTC | TRBV5-1 | - | once | TRBJ2-1
CSVKQGGPVNTEAFF | TGCAGTGTCAAGCAGGGGGGACCAGTGAACACTGAAGCTTTCTTT | TRBV20-1 | TRBD1 | few | TRBJ1-1
CVSSLVGVTGSNRPQHF | TGTGTCAGCAGCTTAGTAGGAGTAACAGGGAGCAATCGGCCCCAGCATTTT | TRBV11-2 | - | - | TRBJ1-5
CSVTLNTEAFF | TGCAGTGTAACATTGAACACTGAAGCTTTCTTT | TRBV29-1 | - | - | TRBJ1-1
CTSSPGTGGTDTQYF | TGTACCAGCAGCCCTGGGACAGGGGGCACAGATACGCAATATTTT | TRBV13 | TRBD1 | - | TRBJ2-3
CVSRLEARGYTEAFF | TGCGTCAGCAGGTTGGAAGCCCGGGGTTACACTGAAGCTTTCTTT | TRBV5-1 | - | - | TRBJ1-1
CVSSNDPSANNEQFF | TGTGTCAGCAGTAATGATCCTAGCGCCAACAATGAGCAGTTCTTC | TRBV21-1 | - | - | TRBJ2-1
CASSLHVRASLEEQYF | TGTGCCAGCAGCCTGCACGTCAGGGCGTCCCTGGAGGAGCAGTACTTC | TRBV11-1 | - | few | TRBJ2-7
CASSSLTGIRVDSPLHF | TGTGCCAGCAGCTCCCTAACCGGGATAAGGGTTGATTCACCCCTCCACTTT | TRBV5-6 | - | - | TRBJ1-6
CASNLDSIADMQYF | TGTGCCAGCAACCTAGACAGCATTGCGGATATGCAGTATTTT | TRBV2 | - | - | TRBJ2-3
CSARDRQLKKFF | TGCAGTGCTAGAGATAGACAGCTTAAAAAGTTCTTC | TRBV20-1 | - | - | TRBJ2-1
CVTSAGDSGADVLTF | TGTGTCACCAGTGCCGGGGACTCTGGGGCCGACGTCCTGACTTTC | TRBV24-1 | - | - | TRBJ2-6
CSVEFGSGRITDEHFF | TGCAGCGTTGAATTCGGGAGCGGGAGGATAACAGATGAGCACTTCTTC | TRBV29-1 | TRBD2 | - | TRBJ2-1
CVSSLASSGPYGQYF | TGCGTCAGCAGCTTGGCATCTTCTGGTCCCTACGGGCAGTACTTC | TRBV5-5 | - | - | TRBJ2-7
CACSLEPGGYEQYF | TGCGCCTGTAGCTTGGAGCCAGGAGGGTACGAGCAGTACTTC | TRBV5-1 | - | - | TRBJ2-7
CASSQVGGSNNEQFF | TGCGCCAGCAGCCAGGTGGGGGGGTCGAACAATGAGCAGTTCTTC | TRBV5-1 | TRBD2 | - | TRBJ2-1
CANSLASTSGTYEQYF | TGTGCCAACAGCTTAGCTTCCACTAGCGGAACTTACGAGCAGTATTTC | TRBV7-9 | TRBD2 | - | TRBJ2-7
CASSPGAVNTREMFF | TGCGCCAGCAGCCCTGGGGCCGTTAACACCCGGGAGATGTTTTTT | TRBV4-1 | - | - | TRBJ2-2
CTSSPGVGEQYF | TGTACCAGCAGCCCCGGAGTGGGCGAGCAGTACTTC | TRBV6-6 | - | - | TRBJ2-7
CASSGDIGELFF | TGTGCCAGCAGTGGGGACATCGGGGAGTTGTTTTTT | TRBV5-4 | - | once | TRBJ2-2
CASNPPGRADTQYF | TGTGCCAGCAACCCCCCGGGTCGGGCAGATACGCAGTACTTT | TRBV11-2 | - | - | TRBJ2-3
CANSSNRNSYEQYF | TGCGCAAACAGCTCTAACAGGAACTCCTACGAGCAGTACTTC | TRBV11-2 | - | - | TRBJ2-7
CATSLRWTGKNDQYF | TGTGCCACCAGCTTACGATGGACAGGGAAAAACGATCAGTACTTC | TRBV11-2 | TRBD1 | - | TRBJ2-7